The 15 T cell receptor beta chains reported below all come from one sample, sequenced in a study of shared clonotypes between healthy human individuals. Method: immunoSEQ multiplex PCR; TCRdb's copy keeps in-frame clones and lacks some. The sample contains 2 million to 2.5 million clones, approximately 90% of which appear only once. Sequenced sample: naive CD4+ T cells from PBMCs. Documented subset: CD45RA+ positively selected. The receptors originated from a man aged 18 to 30 in good health. Some clones in this sample may be carry-over from other donors' samples.

This clone was detected only a few times. This chain joins TRBV5-4 and TRBJ1-2, with D unclear. The CDR3 totals 12 residues. V lost 4 bases and J 4 bases, leaving 8 bases between the germline ends. The germline V gene has CDR1 SGHNT and CDR2 YYREEE (reference sequence). The chain's CDR3 is CASSKESYGYTF. The CDR3 nucleotides are TGTGCCAGCAGCAAGGAGTCCTATGGCTACACCTTC.

DNA for the CDR3: TGTGCCAGCAGCACGCGGGCGGGAGTCTATGAGCAGTACTTC. Translation: CASSTRAGVYEQYF. V is TRBV7-2 and J is TRBJ2-7; the match to TRBD2 covers 7 bases. V was pared by 5 bases and J by 7 bases, with 11 bases of the junction left unmatched. The CDR3 has 14 residues. Germline CDR1 and CDR2: SGHTA and FQGNSA.

The chain employs TRBV7-9 and TRBJ1-1, with D perhaps matching TRBD1 (6 bases). CDR1 and CDR2 from the germline V gene are SEHNR and FQNEAQ (reference sequence). The CDR3 consists of 13 residues. V was pared by 8 bases and J by 4 bases, with 14 bases between. DNA for the CDR3: TGTGCCAGCGGGGTAGCACAGGGCACTGAAGCTTTCTTT. Translation gives CASGVAQGTEAFF.

The V call is TRBV19, the J call TRBJ1-1; 7 nucleotides line up with TRBD1. CDR1 is LNHDA, CDR2 SQIVND, per germline (reference sequence). The CDR3 has 11 residues. The junction had 4 bases not matched to a gene; V was cut back by 7 bases and J by 8 bases. CDR3 bases: TGTGCCAGTACCCGACAGGGAGAAGCTTTCTTT. It translates to CASTRQGEAFF.

This sequence joins TRBV5-1 and TRBJ1-5, with unresolved D. Germline CDR1 reads SGHRS; CDR2 reads YFSETQ. The ends were cut back, 0 bases at V and 2 bases at J, with 12 bases in the middle. This CDR3 is built from 16 residues. CDR3 region: CASSLDSGGGNQPQHF. The CDR3 DNA is TGCGCCAGCAGCTTGGATTCGGGCGGAGGCAATCAGCCCCAGCATTTT.

The chain links TRBV7-2 to TRBJ2-1, with D unresolved. The CDR3 has 15 amino acids. In germline, CDR1 is SGHTA, CDR2 FQGNSA. V shed 3 bases and J shed 3 bases, with 12 bases lying between them. The CDR3 protein is CASSFALLIYNEQFF. CDR3 nucleotides: TGTGCCAGCAGCTTTGCCTTATTAATCTACAATGAGCAGTTCTTC. The whole variable domain, remainder taken from reference TRBV7-2 and TRBJ2-1, is GAGVSQSPSNKVTEKGKDVELRCDPISGHTALYWYRQSLGQGLEFLIYFQGNSAPDKSGLPSDRFSAERTGGSVSTLTIQRTQQEDSAVYLCASSFALLIYNEQFFGPGTRLTVL.

This clone was detected once. The chain couples TRBV7-9 to TRBJ2-3; D is perhaps TRBD1 or TRBD2 (5 bases each). V lost 11 bases and J 0 bases, leaving 15 bases between the germline ends. Germline values: CDR1 SEHNR, CDR2 FQNEAQ (reference sequence). This CDR3 is built from 14 residues. The CDR3 spells CASVWGRSTDTQYF. The CDR3 DNA reads as TGTGCCTCCGTATGGGGACGTAGCACAGATACGCAGTATTTT. The full variable domain, with the rest looked up from reference TRBV7-9 and TRBJ2-3, is DTGVSQNPRHKITKRGQNVTFRCDPISEHNRLYWYRQTLGQGPEFLTYFQNEAQLEKSRLLSDRFSAERPKGSFSTLEIQRTEQGDSAMYLCASVWGRSTDTQYFGPGTRLTVL.

The chain joins TRBV10-3 to TRBJ2-2; 8 positions match TRBD2. V was clipped by 3 bases and J by 0 bases; unmatched bases: 3. The CDR3 is 16 amino acids. Germline CDR1 ENHRY, CDR2 SYGVKD. CDR3 nucleotides: TGTGCCATCAGTGATGGGCGGGAGGCGAACACCGGGGAGCTGTTTTTT. Translating gives CAISDGREANTGELFF.

The chain employs TRBV19 and TRBJ1-5; no definite D call. Looked up from germline, CDR1 is LNHDA and CDR2 is SQIVND (reference sequence). CDR3 length: 16 residues. Trimming pared 1 base from V and 0 bases from J, leaving 10 bases between. The CDR3 nucleotides are TGTGCCAGTAGTATAGTACAGCGCTATAGCAATCAGCCCCAGCATTTT. Its translation is CASSIVQRYSNQPQHF.

The V gene is TRBV5-4, the J gene TRBJ2-5, with D tentatively TRBD1 (6 bases). CDR3 length: 14 residues. V lost 0 bases, J lost 3 bases, and 9 bases lay in between. Per the germline V gene, CDR1 is SGHNT and CDR2 is YYREEE (reference sequence). CDR3 in amino acids: CASSLDRVKETQYF. The DNA of the CDR3 is TGTGCCAGCAGCTTGGACAGGGTAAAAGAGACCCAGTACTTC.

This clone has just a few counts. The V call is TRBV30, the J call TRBJ1-1; D gene ambiguous. The germline CDR1 and CDR2 sequences are GTSNPN and SVGIG (reference sequence). The CDR3 loop spans 13 amino acids. V lost 0 bases and J 1 base, leaving 6 bases between the germline ends. The CDR3 nucleotides read TGTGCCTGGAGTGTACGCAAGAACACTGAAGCTTTCTTT. This gives the protein CAWSVRKNTEAFF.

This clone has a handful of counts. This chain connects TRBV30 to TRBJ1-3, with a tentative D call TRBD1 (6 bases). With 0 bases removed from V and 7 bases from J, the gap between germline ends came to 13 bases. The CDR3 length is 14 residues. The germline gives CDR1 GTSNPN, CDR2 SVGIG (reference sequence). CDR3 amino acids: CAWSVIGGTNTIYF. The CDR3 DNA follows: TGTGCCTGGAGTGTGATCGGGGGCACGAACACCATATATTTT.

The CDR3 sequence: CASSRLPPRTGKLSDGYTF. The CDR3, as DNA: TGTGCCAGCAGCCGTCTACCTCCCCGGACGGGGAAATTATCTGATGGCTACACCTTC. The chain carries TRBV14 and TRBJ1-2; D not certain. The V end lost 4 bases, the J end lost 6 bases, and 30 bases lay between the germline ends. Looked up from germline, CDR1 is SGHDN and CDR2 is FVKESK. The length of the CDR3 is 19 residues.

The chain joins TRBV9 to TRBJ2-1, with D hard to call. V was clipped by 0 bases and J by 6 bases, with 13 bases between them. Germline CDR1 and CDR2: SGDLS and YYNGEE. The CDR3 length is 15 residues. The CDR3 protein is CASSVAPSPLNEQFF. DNA of the CDR3: TGTGCCAGCAGCGTAGCCCCCAGCCCGCTCAATGAGCAGTTCTTC.

The rearrangement uses TRBV7-9 and TRBJ2-1, with D possibly being TRBD1 (6 bases). The V gene lost 1 base and the J gene lost 1 base, with 20 bases spanning the gap. There are 19 residues in the CDR3. Looked up from germline, CDR1 is SEHNR and CDR2 is FQNEAQ (reference sequence). The CDR3, as DNA: TGTGCCAGCAGCTTAGGAGCTTGGAGGTCCACAGGGTCCTACAATGAGCAGTTCTTC. It codes for CASSLGAWRSTGSYNEQFF.